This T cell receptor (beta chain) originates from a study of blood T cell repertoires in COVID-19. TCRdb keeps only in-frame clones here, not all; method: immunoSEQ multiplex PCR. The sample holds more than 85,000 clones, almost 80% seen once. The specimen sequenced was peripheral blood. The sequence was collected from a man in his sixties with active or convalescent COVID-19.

The CDR3 sequence: CASSLVTGRGGYTF. The CDR3 bases are TGTGCCAGCAGCTTAGTAACAGGGAGGGGTGGCTACACCTTC. The J gene is TRBJ1-2, the V gene TRBV7-2; tentatively, D is TRBD1 (6 bases). This CDR3 is 14 amino acids long. From germline, CDR1 is SGHTA and CDR2 FQGNSA. V was pared by 1 base and J by 7 bases, with 13 bases between.